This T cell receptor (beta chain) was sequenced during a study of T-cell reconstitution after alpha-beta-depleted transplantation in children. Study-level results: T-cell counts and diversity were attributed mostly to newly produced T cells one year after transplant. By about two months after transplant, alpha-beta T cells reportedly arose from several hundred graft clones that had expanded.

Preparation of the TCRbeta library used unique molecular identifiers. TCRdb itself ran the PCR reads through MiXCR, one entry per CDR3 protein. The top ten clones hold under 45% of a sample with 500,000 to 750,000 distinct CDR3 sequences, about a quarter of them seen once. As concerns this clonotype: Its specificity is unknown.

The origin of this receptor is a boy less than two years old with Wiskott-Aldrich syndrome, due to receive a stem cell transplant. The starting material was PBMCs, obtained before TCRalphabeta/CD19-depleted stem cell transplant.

CDR3 amino acids: CASSNGGSGAFF. CDR3 DNA sequence: TGTGCCAGCAGTAACGGGGGTAGCGGTGCTTTCTTT. The rearrangement uses TRBV6-6 and TRBJ1-1; D perhaps matches TRBD1 (5 bases). V lost 5 bases and J lost 11, with 15 bases in between. CDR1 MNHNY and CDR2 SVGAGI come from the germline V gene (reference sequence). The CDR3 has 12 residues.